A single TCR beta chain is shown here with its context. What this receptor recognizes is not known. No much larger clone is present one base from it, and per-base qualities are unavailable. These data come from a study of CD8+ T cells in alopecia areata (dated by TCRdb to the late 2010s). Describing the broader study: The treated patients, all with moderate-to-severe alopecia areata, were enrolled in an open-label pilot trial of oral tofacitinib given at 5 to 10 mg twice daily. Patients on tofacitinib were biopsied at baseline and after 4 and 24 weeks of treatment, and several of the patients also had a later scalp biopsy. Patients received tofacitinib for 6 to 18 months and were then followed off drug for 6 months to check for delayed response and recurrence. Scalp clonality was compared across normal scalp (n=4), patchy alopecia areata scalp (n=8), and alopecia totalis/universalis scalp (n=8). TCRbeta CDR3 regions were amplified by immunoSEQ multiplex PCR using 35 Vbeta forward and 13 Jbeta reverse primers. The study used high-throughput TCRbeta sequencing to examine T cell clonal expansion in alopecia areata, in both the C3H/HeJ mouse model and human patients. On the human side, TCRbeta sequencing was run on scalp tissue and on sorted CD4+ and CD8+ peripheral blood T cells from healthy controls and from alopecia areata patients with either patchy or totalis/universalis disease. The SALT score, which quantifies the percentage of affected scalp surface area, was used to measure disease severity in treated patients. The RNA source kit depended on sample type: the PAXgene miRNA kit for fixed scalp, the miRNeasy kit for PBMCs, and the RNeasy kit for mouse skin.

V is clipped by 1 base and J by 4 bases, and the sequence between their germline boundaries is 5 bases long. In the germline V gene, CDR1 corresponds to ENHRY and CDR2 to SYGVKD. Including the terminal cysteine and phenylalanine, the CDR3 comprises 14 residues. Of the read, only the CDR3 DNA is kept; its 42 bases are in frame from base 1. Library preparation was by the immunoSEQ multiplex PCR assay. RNA was extracted from all samples and reverse transcribed into cDNA as template for TCR sequencing. SuperScript III was used for first-strand cDNA synthesis, primed with a 2:1 mix of oligo-dT and random hexamers. A synthetic immune receptor repertoire was used to assess amplification bias, and residual bias was removed computationally. The authors' analysis ran thus. Raw reads were preprocessed to remove errors, and CDR3 was defined according to IMGT conventions as the region from the conserved cysteine to phenylalanine. Clonality was computed by normalizing Shannon entropy by log2 of the number of productive unique TCRs and subtracting the result from 1. Whether scalp clones were CD4 or CD8 was inferred by matching scalp TCRbeta sequences against CD4 and CD8 repertoires sorted from blood. TCRdb took this table from immuneACCESS and kept in-frame rearrangements with V and J called. Such tables lack part of the clones; where checked against another copy, unresolved V genes explain under half of the gap, and the rest is unexplained. That table supplies the V and J calls and clone size; D and trimming were determined from the DNA. For this sample the table gives under 350,000 clones, of which 55% to 75% were detected only once. Under 2% of the sample is held by the ten biggest clonotypes.

Study-wide findings and limitations: Unlike mouse skin, where gammadelta T cells dominate, normal human skin contains resident alphabeta T cells that get sequenced too, which complicates analysis of the scalp TCR repertoire. Compared with normal scalp, lesional scalp, particularly in alopecia totalis/universalis, had higher clonality and more expanded CD8+ clones, which suggests antigenic drive. Because the treated cohort was small and had only one nonresponder, larger studies are needed to examine links between baseline CD8+ expansion and response. Many expanded lesional clones persisted in scalp and blood during tofacitinib treatment, which may partly explain relapse after stopping treatment. Scalp clonality and the number of expanded CD8+ clones among the top 100 scalp clones were significantly decreased by tofacitinib. TCR sequences shared between patients were less clear than in mice, possibly partly because of HLA diversity in the patient population.

Per the publication, the time point label means: 20 to 30 weeks on oral tofacitinib. The treatment or condition label for this specimen denotes: oral pan-JAK inhibitor, 5-10 mg twice daily. From alopecia areata patients, peripheral blood was collected along with lesional scalp punch biopsies. PBMCs were isolated by density centrifugation and stained for CD3, CD4 and CD8, after which CD4+ and CD8+ T cells were sorted on a FACSAria. The sequences come from CD4+ T cells sorted from blood, collected at week 24, from a patient treated with tofacitinib. The rearrangement combines TRBV10-3 with TRBJ2-6; the D gene is unclear. The receptor was derived from a human donor with alopecia areata. In nucleotides, the sequence is TGTGCCATCAGTGAGTTGAAGGGGGCCAACGTCCTGACTTTC. The resulting protein is CAISELKGANVLTF.